The entry below gives a single TCR beta chain sequence along with its context. What this receptor recognizes is not known. Base-call qualities are not available, and no considerably larger clone is one nucleotide away. The data derive from a study of T cells in localized non-small cell lung cancer (dated by TCRdb to 2019 to 2021). Notes on the research overall: The study analyzed T cell repertoires of roughly 220 early-stage NSCLC patients, comparing tumors and uninvolved tumor-adjacent lungs. The cohort consisted of approximately 240 treatment-naive NSCLC patients whose localized lung tumors had been resected. A mean age of approximately 70 years was recorded for the NSCLC patients, of whom under 150 were male and about a hundred were female.

General study outcomes and caveats: A median of roughly 58 of the top 100 tumor clones were detected in paired uninvolved adjacent lung, and 28 of these tumor clones were also found among the top 100 clones of the paired uninvolved adjacent lung. Because multi-region sequencing of the tumors was not done, intratumor heterogeneity could not be ruled out. Because of the exploratory design, TCR variables were selected using unadjusted p-values without false-discovery rate correction. Longer overall survival was associated with higher T cell density in blood, whereas shorter survival was associated with higher clonality in adjacent lung. Uninvolved tumor-adjacent lung showed the highest T cell clonality, higher than tumor, which suggests more focused antigenic responses in the uninvolved tumor-adjacent lung.

The germline V gene specifies KGHSH as CDR1 and LQKENI as CDR2. V ends up 2 bases short and J 4 bases short, with an unmatched junction base count of 14. The CDR3 measures 19 amino acids from cysteine to phenylalanine. The retained sequence is limited to the CDR3, 57 bases, with the frame set at the first base. At diagnosis, peripheral blood, uninvolved tumor-adjacent lung and tumor were collected and stored as a combination of fresh-frozen and FFPE material. For TCR repertoire profiling, blood samples were analyzed in the form of peripheral blood mononuclear cells. The immunoSEQ Assay was used to sequence TCR beta CDR3 regions from DNA. As for the original processing: To compute T cell density, TCR beta template counts were normalized to usable DNA, which was estimated by amplifying housekeeping genes. Richness was estimated using the preseqR package, with extrapolation to 400,000 templates for PBMC samples and to 120,000 templates for tissue samples. Clonality was defined as one minus Pielou's evenness. Differential abundance testing on productive amino-acid clonotypes, with a minimum total count of 5 and an alpha of 0.1, was used to identify tissue-enriched TCRs. The Jaccard Index and the Morisita Overlap Index were used to measure repertoire overlap between compartments. GLIPH grouped TCR beta CDR3s together with public tetramer-defined viral CDR3s, and a viral motif had to include at least three viral sequences and show V-gene enrichment. The clones in this table, taken by TCRdb from immuneACCESS, are in-frame only. Not every clone is retained; where verified, under half of the shortfall comes from an unresolved V gene, and the cause of the rest is unknown. That table gives V, J and clone size, and the DNA gave D and trimming. Here the sample has tens of thousands of clones; roughly 93% occur a single time. The ten top clones hold roughly 7.9% of the sample.

Sequenced material: peripheral blood, taken before any cancer treatment. This chain is built from TRBV18 and TRBJ2-1; a stretch of 10 junction bases matches TRBD2. The TCR was taken from a female donor over 55 with stage I lung adenocarcinoma. The DNA sequence is as follows: TGTGCCAGCTCACCATCAACTAGCGGGACGAGGAAACAATACAATGAGCAGTTCTTC. The encoded protein is CASSPSTSGTRKQYNEQFF.